The 28 T cell receptor beta chains below all came from one sample that was sequenced in a study of radiation and T cells in renal cell carcinoma. Time point indicated: blood 2 weeks post-SBRT. The treatment here: 15 Gy SBRT to primary tumor, nephrectomy 4 weeks later. The protocol was immunoSEQ multiplex PCR, while the TCRdb copy is restricted to in-frame clones and leaves out a portion. The sample lists about 130,000 clones, 70% to 90% seen once, with around 6% in the top ten. Sequencing used blood, obtained from a patient whose treatment included radiotherapy and nephrectomy. The source of these receptors is a woman between 65 and 79 years old with renal cell carcinoma.

The genes are TRBV5-1 and TRBJ2-7, with 8 bases aligning to TRBD2. The ends lost 0 bases at V and 3 bases at J; junction bases unmatched: 2. CDR3 length equals 14 residues. Germline values: CDR1 SGHRS, CDR2 YFSETQ. The CDR3 is CASSLAGGDYEQYF. CDR3 bases: TGCGCCAGCAGCTTGGCCGGGGGGGACTACGAGCAGTACTTC.

The V call is TRBV7-9, the J call TRBJ2-3; D is uncertain. Trimming took 5 bases from V and 0 from J, leaving 12 bases between them. CDR3 length: 15 amino acids. CDR1 and CDR2 from the germline V gene are SEHNR and FQNEAQ (reference sequence). The CDR3 sequence: CASSPALGSTDTQYF. CDR3 sequence (DNA): TGTGCCAGCAGCCCCGCATTGGGTAGCACAGATACGCAGTATTTT.

This chain links TRBV6-5 with TRBJ2-5, with D tentatively TRBD2 (6 bases). There are 15 residues in the CDR3. V lost 0 bases, J lost 5 bases, and 13 bases lay in between. Germline V CDR1 and CDR2: MNHEY, SVGAGI. CDR3 sequence (DNA): TGTGCCAGCAGTTACTCGTTTGCGGGGCGCGAGACCCAGTACTTC. Translation gives CASSYSFAGRETQYF.

V usage is TRBV5-5 and J usage is TRBJ2-5; 8 nucleotides align to TRBD1. Unmatched junction bases numbered 4, after V lost 4 bases and J lost 5 bases. CDR1 is SGHKS and CDR2 is YYEKEE in the germline V gene (reference sequence). CDR3 length: 13 amino acids. The CDR3 DNA sequence: TGTGCCAGCAGCGTGACAGGGGCGGAGACCCAGTACTTC. Residues: CASSVTGAETQYF.

The chain is built from TRBV7-9 and TRBJ2-1, with D unclear. The CDR3 loop spans 14 amino acids. The germline CDR1 and CDR2 sequences are SEHNR and FQNEAQ (reference sequence). Trimming shortened V by 7 bases and J by 5 bases, and 15 bases separated the two germline ends. Here the CDR3 DNA reads TGTGCCAGCACCCAAGCCGGACGGCACAATGAGCAGTTCTTC. Translating it yields CASTQAGRHNEQFF.

CDR3 DNA sequence: TGTGCCTGGAGCATACACGGGGGGCGAAACGGGGAGCTGTTTTTT. Translated, it gives CAWSIHGGRNGELFF. The V and J genes are TRBV30 and TRBJ2-2; D possibly corresponds to TRBD2 (7 bases). The germline V gene has CDR1 GTSNPN and CDR2 SVGIG (reference sequence). V dropped 3 bases and J dropped 7 bases, with 18 bases sitting between them. CDR3 length: 15 residues.

The CDR3 DNA reads as TGTGCCAGCAGAGGGACTCAGGCGGGTCAGCCCCAGCATTTT. Translation gives CASRGTQAGQPQHF. V and J are TRBV2 and TRBJ1-5; TRBD1 might be the D (5 bases). Trimming cost V 6 bases and J 6 bases, with 15 bases left between them. The CDR3 contains 14 residues. Germline lookup yields CDR1 SNHLY and CDR2 FYNNEI.

This sequence joins TRBV19 and TRBJ1-1; TRBD1 matches 9 bases. From germline, CDR1 is LNHDA and CDR2 SQIVND (reference sequence). The V and J ends lost 10 bases and 1 base, in that order; junction bases with no gene match: 4. This CDR3 is 13 amino acids long. CDR3 region: CATGTGPNTEAFF. DNA of the CDR3: TGTGCCACAGGGACAGGGCCGAACACTGAAGCTTTCTTT.

The CDR3 nucleotides are TGTGCCAGCAAAAACGTGGGGGGTTTTGGGATTTACCAAGAGACCCAGTACTTC. Translating it yields CASKNVGGFGIYQETQYF. The J gene is TRBJ2-5, the V gene TRBV11-3, with D perhaps TRBD2 (6 bases). The V end was cut by 7 bases, the J end by 0 bases, with 24 bases between. Germline CDR1 is SGHNT and CDR2 is YENEEA. The CDR3 has 18 amino acids. Looking up the rest from reference TRBV11-3 and TRBJ2-5 gives the full variable domain: EAGVVQSPRYKIIEKKQPVAFWCNPISGHNTLYWYLQNLGQGPELLIRYENEEAVDDSQLPKDRFSAERLKGVDSTLKIQPAELGDSAVYLCASKNVGGFGIYQETQYFGPGTRLLVL.

The chain uses TRBV11-3 and TRBJ1-5, with D perhaps TRBD1 (5 bases). Germline CDR1 SGHNT, CDR2 YENEEA. The V end lost 1 base, the J end lost 2 bases, and 15 bases lay between the germline ends. CDR3 length equals 17 residues. CDR3: CASSLGVRGNGNQPQHF. The CDR3 DNA sequence: TGTGCCAGCAGCTTAGGAGTGCGGGGGAATGGCAATCAGCCCCAGCATTTT.

The chain employs TRBV30 and TRBJ2-1; possible D gene TRBD2, 7 bases. V was pared by 6 bases and J by 7 bases, with 19 bases between. Per germline, CDR1 GTSNPN and CDR2 SVGIG (reference sequence). The CDR3 is 14 residues long. The CDR3 loop is CACRWGGKSNEQFF. The CDR3 nucleotides are TGTGCCTGTAGGTGGGGGGGCAAGTCGAATGAGCAGTTCTTC. Variable domain in full (rest from reference TRBV30 and TRBJ2-1): SQTIHQWPATLVQPVGSPLSLECTVEGTSNPNLYWYRQAAGRGLQLLFYSVGIGQISSEVPQNLSASRPQDRQFILSSKKLLLSDSGFYLCACRWGGKSNEQFFGPGTRLTVL.

The V and J genes are TRBV9 and TRBJ2-5; 7 bases agree with TRBD1. CDR1 SGDLS and CDR2 YYNGEE come from the germline V gene. Trimming removed 4 bases from V and 1 base from J; junction bases left unmatched: 7. The CDR3 has 15 residues. The CDR3 here is CASSLRTGLQETQYF. In nucleotides, the CDR3 is TGTGCCAGCAGCCTCCGGACAGGCCTCCAAGAGACCCAGTACTTC.

The V gene is TRBV19, the J gene TRBJ1-1; TRBD1 matches at 7 bases. The junction had 3 bases not matched to a gene; V was cut back by 7 bases and J by 1 base. This CDR3 contains 13 residues. Germline CDR1 reads LNHDA; CDR2 reads SQIVND (reference sequence). CDR3 sequence (DNA): TGTGCCAGTAAGTCAGGGGGGAACACTGAAGCTTTCTTT. Translated: CASKSGGNTEAFF.

This chain links TRBV11-3 with TRBJ2-1; the D gene could be TRBD1 or TRBD2 (5 bases each). Germline V CDR1 and CDR2: SGHNT, YENEEA. Trimming stripped 1 base from V and 8 bases from J, with 9 bases between. This CDR3 is built from 13 residues. CDR3 DNA sequence: TGTGCCAGCAGCTTAGGGGACCTGGATGAGCAGTTCTTC. It is translated as CASSLGDLDEQFF.

This sequence joins TRBV7-3 and TRBJ2-7; 9 positions match TRBD1. This CDR3 is 17 amino acids long. Trimming at V came to 5 bases and at J to 4 bases, leaving 15 bases not matched to a gene. Germline V CDR1 and CDR2: SGHTA, FQGTGA. The CDR3 DNA is TGTGCCAGCAGCCCCCAGTCGCGGGACAGGGCTACTTACGAGCAGTACTTC. Amino acids: CASSPQSRDRATYEQYF.

V is TRBV7-8 and J is TRBJ1-4; D is unclear. Per the germline V gene, CDR1 is SGHVS and CDR2 is FQNEAQ. This CDR3 comprises 18 residues. V lost 5 bases to trimming and J lost 0 bases, with 19 bases between them. The CDR3 DNA is TGTGCCAGCAGCCAAATATCCGGGCTTTATGCAACTAATGAAAAACTGTTTTTT. Translated, it gives CASSQISGLYATNEKLFF.

This chain links TRBV5-1 with TRBJ2-1; no clear D gene. CDR3 size: 12 residues. CDR1 and CDR2 from the germline V gene are SGHRS and YFSETQ. V was clipped by 5 bases and J by 8 bases, with 11 bases between them. CDR3 coding DNA: TGCGCCAGCAGAGATTGGGGTGATGAGCAGTTCTTC. Its translation is CASRDWGDEQFF.

The genes are TRBV28 and TRBJ1-1; no clear D. The V end was cut by 5 bases, the J end by 5 bases, with 6 bases between. The CDR3 runs 11 residues. CDR1 MDHEN and CDR2 SYDVKM come from the germline V gene. The chain's CDR3 is CASSRGTEAFF. Written as DNA, the CDR3 is TGTGCCAGCAGTCGAGGGACTGAAGCTTTCTTT.

The chain combines TRBV10-3 with TRBJ2-3; the match to TRBD2 covers 11 bases. This CDR3 region has 16 residues. V trimming: 5 bases; J trimming: 2 bases; junction bases outside the gene matches: 6. Germline V gene lookup returns CDR1 ENHRY and CDR2 SYGVKD. The CDR3 loop is CAISRELAGATDTQYF. The CDR3 DNA reads TGTGCCATCAGTCGCGAACTAGCGGGGGCCACAGATACGCAGTATTTT.

The genes are TRBV29-1 and TRBJ2-2; TRBD2 matches 10 bases. Germline V gene lookup returns CDR1 SQVTM and CDR2 ANQGSEA. The V gene end was trimmed by 3 bases and the J gene end by 8 bases; junction bases not matched to a gene: 3. The CDR3 sequence is 13 residues long. The CDR3 DNA is TGCAGCGTTGACAGCGGGGGGGCAGGGGAGCTGTTTTTT. This gives the protein CSVDSGGAGELFF.

The CDR3 region has the DNA TGTGCCAGTAGTATTGATGTCTATGGCTACACCTTC. This translates into CASSIDVYGYTF. The chain couples TRBV19 to TRBJ1-2; no clear D. The CDR3 extends over 12 amino acids. V was trimmed by 3 bases and J by 4 bases, leaving 6 bases between them. Germline V gives CDR1 LNHDA, CDR2 SQIVND (reference sequence).

This clone was counted once. The gene calls are TRBV5-4 and TRBJ2-1; D unresolved. CDR3 length equals 14 residues. Germline assignment: CDR1 SGHNT and CDR2 YYREEE (reference sequence). V dropped 0 bases and J dropped 7 bases, with 11 bases sitting between them. The CDR3 region is CASSLAGRRNEQFF. CDR3 nucleotide sequence: TGTGCCAGCAGCTTGGCCGGCAGGCGGAATGAGCAGTTCTTC.

This clone was recorded a few times. The V call is TRBV2, the J call TRBJ2-6, with D perhaps matching TRBD1 or TRBD2 (5 bases each). Germline assignment: CDR1 SNHLY and CDR2 FYNNEI. Deletions cut 6 bases from V and 5 bases from J, with 14 bases between. This CDR3 is built from 15 residues. In nucleotides, the CDR3 is TGTGCCAGCAGCCAGGGCGGCGGGCGGGCCAACGTCCTGACTTTC. Encoded protein: CASSQGGGRANVLTF.

The chain recombines TRBV28 with TRBJ1-3; D gene unclear. CDR3 length: 14 residues. Trimming pared 4 bases from V and 0 bases from J, leaving 7 bases between. Germline CDR1 and CDR2: MDHEN and SYDVKM. The CDR3 DNA follows: TGTGCCAGCAGTTCATACGGCTCTGGAAACACCATATATTTT. Translated: CASSSYGSGNTIYF.

This chain links TRBV2 with TRBJ2-3; TRBD1 matches 8 bases. With 4 bases clipped from V and 4 bases from J, the junction kept 4 bases outside the gene matches. The CDR3 loop spans 14 amino acids. Germline loops: CDR1 SNHLY, CDR2 FYNNEI. The CDR3 DNA reads as TGTGCCAGCAGTGGCAGGGGGCGGGCAGATACGCAGTATTTT. Translating it yields CASSGRGRADTQYF. The full variable domain, rest sourced from reference TRBV2 and TRBJ2-3, is EPEVTQTPSHQVTQMGQEVILRCVPISNHLYFYWYRQILGQKVEFLVSFYNNEISEKSEIFDDQFSVERPDGSNFTLKIRSTKLEDSAMYFCASSGRGRADTQYFGPGTRLTVL.

CDR3 DNA sequence: TGTGCCTGGAGTCCCGACAGGGGTAACTATGGCTACACCTTC. Its protein product is CAWSPDRGNYGYTF. The chain has TRBV30 and TRBJ1-2; 8 bases align to TRBD1. The CDR3 extends over 14 amino acids. V shed 2 bases, J shed 1 base, and the junction held 3 bases outside the gene matches. The germline V gene has CDR1 GTSNPN and CDR2 SVGIG (reference sequence).

The rearrangement joins TRBV28 to TRBJ1-2; TRBD1 matches at 7 bases. The CDR3 totals 15 residues. Trimming cost V 6 bases and J 4 bases; bases outside gene matches: 11. In germline, CDR1 is MDHEN, CDR2 SYDVKM. This CDR3 reads CASRPYRGGGYGYTF. The CDR3 DNA sequence: TGTGCCAGCAGACCGTACAGGGGCGGCGGCTATGGCTACACCTTC.

The chain employs TRBV7-2 and TRBJ1-2, with a tentative D call TRBD1 (6 bases). Deletions cut 0 bases from V and 8 bases from J, with 13 bases between. The CDR3 sequence is 14 residues long. Per the germline V gene, CDR1 is SGHTA and CDR2 is FQGNSA. The CDR3 DNA is TGTGCCAGCAGCTTAGCCACAGGGTCCCAGGGCTACACCTTC. Translating gives CASSLATGSQGYTF.